These 15 T cell receptor beta chains originate from one sample sequenced in a study of T cell repertoires in cytomegalovirus infection. TCRdb passed the reads through MiXCR, listing each CDR3 protein once. The repertoire holds 110,000 to 150,000 distinct CDR3 sequences, with 5% to 6.5% as singletons. The sequencing sample was made of PBMCs. The source is a human donor in good health (CMV status not recorded). Some clones in this sample may be carry-over from other donors' samples.

This clonotype was observed at least ten times. The chain couples TRBV2 to TRBJ1-1, with a weak D call TRBD1 (5 bases). This CDR3 is built from 13 residues. CDR1 and CDR2 from the germline V gene are SNHLY and FYNNEI. Trimming took 5 bases from V and 1 from J, leaving 8 bases between them. CDR3 sequence: CASSSRENTEAFF. In DNA form, the CDR3 reads TGTGCCAGCAGTAGCAGGGAGAACACTGAAGCTTTCTTT. Based on the CDR3 plus reference TRBV2 and TRBJ1-1, the full variable domain is EPEVTQTPSHQVTQMGQEVILRCVPISNHLYFYWYRQILGQKVEFLVSFYNNEISEKSEIFDDQFSVERPDGSNFTLKIRSTKLEDSAMYFCASSSRENTEAFFGQGTRLTVV.

This clonotype was detected only a few times. The chain uses TRBV19 and TRBJ2-1; 9 positions agree with TRBD1. Germline V gene data show CDR1 as LNHDA and CDR2 as SQIVND (reference sequence). J was trimmed by 6 bases and V by 3 bases; bases with no gene match: 6. The CDR3 is 15 residues long. The CDR3, as DNA: TGTGCCAGTAGTATCGGGACAGGGCACGGCAATGAGCAGTTCTTC. This sequence encodes CASSIGTGHGNEQFF.

The sample holds many counts of this clonotype. The CDR3 spells CASSLRTSGVYNEQFF. The CDR3 bases are TGTGCCAGCAGCCTCCGGACTAGCGGGGTCTACAATGAGCAGTTCTTC. The chain recombines TRBV7-3 with TRBJ2-1; 12 nucleotides agree with TRBD2. Germline V CDR1 and CDR2: SGHTA, FQGTGA. This CDR3 has 16 amino acids. V was pared by 5 bases and J by 3 bases, with 5 bases of the junction left unmatched.

The table lists this clonotype with a few counts. CDR3 in amino acids: CSASSGLAGPGSYNEQFF. The DNA for the CDR3 is TGCAGTGCATCCTCGGGACTAGCGGGTCCAGGATCCTACAATGAGCAGTTCTTC. The chain links TRBV20-1 to TRBJ2-1, with 12 positions matching TRBD2. The CDR3 consists of 18 residues. CDR1 DFQATT and CDR2 SNEGSKA come from the germline V gene (reference sequence). V lost 6 bases to trimming and J lost 1 base; unmatched junction nucleotides: 13.

This clonotype was seen many times. The genes are TRBV7-9 and TRBJ1-2, with 7 bases identical to TRBD1. Trimming at V came to 8 bases and at J to 4 bases, leaving 13 bases not matched to a gene. Per germline, CDR1 SEHNR and CDR2 FQNEAQ (reference sequence). The CDR3 is 15 residues long. CDR3 protein: CASSGGFRESYGYTF. Here the CDR3 DNA reads TGTGCCAGCTCAGGGGGTTTCAGGGAGTCCTATGGCTACACCTTC.

This clonotype came up many times. J is TRBJ1-1 and V is TRBV4-2; the D is unclear. Trimming took 3 bases from V and 4 from J, leaving 12 bases between them. CDR1 is LGHNA, CDR2 YNFKEQ, per germline. The CDR3 extends over 14 amino acids. The CDR3 region has the DNA TGTGCCAGCAGCCAGTGGAAGGGCGGCACTGAAGCTTTCTTT. It specifies CASSQWKGGTEAFF.

This clonotype has ten or more counts. The chain couples TRBV7-3 to TRBJ2-3; D unresolved. V shed 4 bases and J shed 0 bases, with 8 bases lying between them. The CDR3 is made up of 14 amino acids. CDR1 is SGHTA and CDR2 is FQGTGA in the germline V gene. CDR3 nucleotide sequence: TGTGCCAGCAGCTCATCCTGGAGCACAGATACGCAGTATTTT. Its translation: CASSSSWSTDTQYF. Filled out from reference TRBV7-3 and TRBJ2-3, the complete variable domain reads GAGVSQTPSNKVTEKGKYVELRCDPISGHTALYWYRQSLGQGPEFLIYFQGTGAADDSGLPNDRFFAVRPEGSVSTLKIQRTERGDSAVYLCASSSSWSTDTQYFGPGTRLTVL.

The chain recombines TRBV7-6 with TRBJ2-2; D uncertain. Germline CDR1 reads SGHVS; CDR2 reads FNYEAQ. The CDR3 length is 15 residues. V shed 1 base and J shed 4 bases, with 10 bases lying between them. CDR3 sequence: CASSLEGMATGELFF. For the CDR3, the DNA is TGTGCCAGCAGCTTAGAAGGGATGGCCACCGGGGAGCTGTTTTTT.

This clonotype was detected a few times. The chain combines TRBV15 with TRBJ2-7; the D is unclear. The CDR3 is 13 residues long. Germline V lookup: CDR1 LNHNV, CDR2 YYDKDF (reference sequence). Trimming stripped 0 bases from V and 2 bases from J, with 5 bases between. The chain's CDR3 is CATSRETTYEQYF. The CDR3 bases are TGTGCCACCAGCAGAGAAACCACCTACGAGCAGTACTTC.

This clonotype was detected many times. V gene TRBV7-2 combines with J gene TRBJ2-3, with 10 nucleotides matching TRBD2. This CDR3 has 15 residues. V gave up 7 bases and J gave up 4 bases; unmatched junction bases: 8. The germline V gene has CDR1 SGHTA and CDR2 FQGNSA. The CDR3 here is CASTTSGGAADTQYF. In nucleotides, the CDR3 is TGTGCCAGCACGACAAGCGGGGGGGCTGCAGATACGCAGTATTTT.

This clonotype came up many times. V gene TRBV7-8 combines with J gene TRBJ2-7; 13 nucleotides match TRBD2. Trimming at V came to 5 bases and at J to 3 bases, leaving 4 bases not matched to a gene. This CDR3 region has 15 residues. Germline CDR1 and CDR2: SGHVS and FQNEAQ. The CDR3 region is CASSLRTSGSYEQYF. DNA of the CDR3: TGTGCCAGCAGCCTTAGGACTAGCGGGAGCTACGAGCAGTACTTC. The entire variable domain, with the rest obtained from reference TRBV7-8 and TRBJ2-7, is as follows: GAGVSQSPRYKVAKRGQDVALRCDPISGHVSLFWYQQALGQGPEFLTYFQNEAQLDKSGLPSDRFFAERPEGSVSTLKIQRTQQEDSAVYLCASSLRTSGSYEQYFGPGTRLTVT.

In this sample, this clonotype turned up many times. The chain couples TRBV7-2 to TRBJ2-3; D is unclear. Germline CDR1 SGHTA, CDR2 FQGNSA. The CDR3 contains 14 residues. V was trimmed by 1 base and J by 0 bases, leaving 5 bases between them. CDR3: CASSLGPSTDTQYF. CDR3 coding DNA: TGTGCCAGCAGCTTAGGACCTAGCACAGATACGCAGTATTTT. The whole variable domain, remainder taken from reference TRBV7-2 and TRBJ2-3, is GAGVSQSPSNKVTEKGKDVELRCDPISGHTALYWYRQSLGQGLEFLIYFQGNSAPDKSGLPSDRFSAERTGGSVSTLTIQRTQQEDSAVYLCASSLGPSTDTQYFGPGTRLTVL.

This clonotype was counted at least ten times. The genes are TRBV4-1 and TRBJ2-2; 8 nucleotides agree with TRBD1. V gave up 2 bases and J gave up 0 bases; unmatched junction bases: 5. This CDR3 spans 17 amino acids. Germline V lookup: CDR1 MGHRA, CDR2 YSYEKL. The CDR3: CASSQWGQVANTGELFF. CDR3 nucleotide sequence: TGCGCCAGCAGCCAATGGGGACAGGTTGCGAACACCGGGGAGCTGTTTTTT.

There are many counts of this clonotype. CDR3 sequence reads: CASSLGEETEAFF. As DNA, the CDR3 is TGTGCCAGCAGCTTGGGGGAAGAAACTGAAGCTTTCTTT. The chain uses TRBV7-2 and TRBJ1-1, with a weak D call TRBD1 (5 bases). The CDR3 length is 13 residues. V was cut by 3 bases and J by 5 bases, with 10 bases left in between. CDR1 SGHTA and CDR2 FQGNSA come from the germline V gene.

In its sample, this clonotype was seen many times. This rearrangement joins TRBV11-1 to TRBJ2-2, with 7 bases matching TRBD1. This CDR3 contains 13 residues. Looked up from germline, CDR1 is SGHAT and CDR2 is FQDESV (reference sequence). Losses at the gene ends were 5 bases for V and 5 bases for J; bases not matched to a gene: 2. This chain's CDR3 is CASSPRGTGELFF. As DNA, the CDR3 is TGTGCCAGCAGCCCCAGGGGGACCGGGGAGCTGTTTTTT.